This T cell receptor (beta chain) was captured in a study of neurological immune-mediated disorders. Overall study results and limits: Across subjects, no CDR3 amino acid sequence appeared in expanded clones of more than one subject, a finding that suggested private repertoires in all groups.

Germline V gives CDR1 DFQATT, CDR2 SNEGSKA (reference sequence). V was pared by 1 base and J by 4 bases, with 9 bases of the junction left unmatched. The CDR3 length is 17 residues. TCRdb redid the calling of the 5' RACE reads with MiXCR, one entry per CDR3 protein. Counted here are about 31,000 distinct CDR3 sequences, roughly 3.7% occurring once; the ten biggest clones make up more than 20%. There are many counts of this clonotype. What it binds is unknown. The receptor was isolated from a woman aged 35 to 49 in good health. Sequencing used CD4+ T cells from blood. This rearrangement joins TRBV20-1 to TRBJ2-1, with 11 positions matching TRBD2. CDR3 residues: CSARVAASGGIYNEQFF. The CDR3 coding sequence is TGCAGTGCTAGAGTGGCGGCTAGCGGGGGGATTTACAATGAGCAGTTCTTC.